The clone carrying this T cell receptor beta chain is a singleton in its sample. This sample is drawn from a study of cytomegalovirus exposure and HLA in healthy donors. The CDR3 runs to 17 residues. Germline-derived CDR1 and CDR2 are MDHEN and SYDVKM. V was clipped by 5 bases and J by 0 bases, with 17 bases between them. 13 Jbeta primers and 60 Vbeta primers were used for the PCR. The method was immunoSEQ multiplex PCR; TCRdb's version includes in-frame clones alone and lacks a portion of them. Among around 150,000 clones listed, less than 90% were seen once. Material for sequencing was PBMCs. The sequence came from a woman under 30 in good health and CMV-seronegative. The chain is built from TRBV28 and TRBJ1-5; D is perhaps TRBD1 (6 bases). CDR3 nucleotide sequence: TGTGCCAGCAGTGATGGACAGTCGTCCTATAGCAATCAGCCCCAGCATTTT. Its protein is CASSDGQSSYSNQPQHF.